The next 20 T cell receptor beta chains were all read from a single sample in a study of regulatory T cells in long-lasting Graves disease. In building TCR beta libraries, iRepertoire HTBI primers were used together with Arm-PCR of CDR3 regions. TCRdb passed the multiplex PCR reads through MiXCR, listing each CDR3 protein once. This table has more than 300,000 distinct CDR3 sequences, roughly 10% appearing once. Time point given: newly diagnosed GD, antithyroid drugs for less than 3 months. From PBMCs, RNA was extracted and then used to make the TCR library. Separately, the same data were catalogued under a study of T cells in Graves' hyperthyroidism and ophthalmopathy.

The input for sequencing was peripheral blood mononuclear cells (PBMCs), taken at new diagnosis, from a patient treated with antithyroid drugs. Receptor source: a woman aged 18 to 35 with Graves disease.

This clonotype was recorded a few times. CDR3 in DNA: TGTGCCAGCAGACGGGACCTCGCAACTAATGAAAAACTGTTTTTT. It yields the protein CASRRDLATNEKLFF. The chain joins TRBV5-4 to TRBJ1-4; D might be TRBD1 (5 bases). Trimming shortened V by 5 bases and J by 0 bases, and 11 bases separated the two germline ends. CDR1 and CDR2 (germline): SGHNT, YYREEE (reference sequence). CDR3 length: 15 residues.

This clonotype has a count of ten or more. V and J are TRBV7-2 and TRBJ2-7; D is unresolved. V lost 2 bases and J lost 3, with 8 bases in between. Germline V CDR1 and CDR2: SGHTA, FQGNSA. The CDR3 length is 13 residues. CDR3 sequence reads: CASSLSPVYEQYV. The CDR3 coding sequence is TGTGCCAGCAGCTTAAGTCCAGTCTACGAGCAGTACGTC.

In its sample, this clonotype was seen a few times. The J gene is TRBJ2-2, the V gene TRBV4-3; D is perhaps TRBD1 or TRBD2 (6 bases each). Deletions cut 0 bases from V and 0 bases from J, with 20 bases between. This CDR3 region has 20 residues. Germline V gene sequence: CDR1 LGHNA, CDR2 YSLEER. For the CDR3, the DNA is TGCGCCAGCAGCCAAGACGTACCACGGCCGGGGGCTACGAACACCGGGGAGCTGTTTTTT. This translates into CASSQDVPRPGATNTGELFF.

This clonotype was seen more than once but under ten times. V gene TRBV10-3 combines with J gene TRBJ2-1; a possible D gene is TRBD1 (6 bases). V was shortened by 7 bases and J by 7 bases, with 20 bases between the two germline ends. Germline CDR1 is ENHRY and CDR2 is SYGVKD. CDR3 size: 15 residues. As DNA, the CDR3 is TGTGCCATCACCAGCGAGCAGGGGCCAGGGAATGAGCAGTTCTTC. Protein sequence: CAITSEQGPGNEQFF.

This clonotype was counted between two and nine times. The CDR3 region has the DNA TGTGCCAGCAGTTACTCCCAGATAAATGAGCAGTTCTTC. It encodes CASSYSQINEQFF. V and J are TRBV6-9 and TRBJ2-1; D ambiguous. The CDR3 is 13 amino acids. Trimming took off 3 bases at V and 7 bases at J, with 10 bases between the two ends. Germline-derived CDR1 and CDR2 are MNHGY and SVAAGI.

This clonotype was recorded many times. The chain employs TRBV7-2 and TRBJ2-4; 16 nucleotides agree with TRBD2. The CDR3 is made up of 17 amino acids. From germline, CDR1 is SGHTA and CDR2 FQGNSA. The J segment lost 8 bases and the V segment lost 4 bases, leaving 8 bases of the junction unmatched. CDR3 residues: CASSSPGLAGGRDIQYF. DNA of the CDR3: TGTGCCAGCAGCTCGCCGGGACTAGCGGGGGGGCGTGACATTCAGTACTTC.

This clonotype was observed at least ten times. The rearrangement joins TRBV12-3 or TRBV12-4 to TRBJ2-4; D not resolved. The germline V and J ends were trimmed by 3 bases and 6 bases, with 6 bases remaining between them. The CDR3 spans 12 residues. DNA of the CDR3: TGTGCCAGCAGTTTTGCAGGAAACATTCAGTACTTC. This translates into CASSFAGNIQYF.

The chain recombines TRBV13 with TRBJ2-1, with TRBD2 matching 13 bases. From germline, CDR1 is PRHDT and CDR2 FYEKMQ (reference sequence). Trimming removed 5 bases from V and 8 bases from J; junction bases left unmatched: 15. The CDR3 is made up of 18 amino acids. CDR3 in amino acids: CASSATIGLAGDIDEQFF. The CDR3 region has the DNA TGTGCCAGCAGCGCAACTATTGGACTAGCGGGAGATATAGATGAGCAGTTCTTC.

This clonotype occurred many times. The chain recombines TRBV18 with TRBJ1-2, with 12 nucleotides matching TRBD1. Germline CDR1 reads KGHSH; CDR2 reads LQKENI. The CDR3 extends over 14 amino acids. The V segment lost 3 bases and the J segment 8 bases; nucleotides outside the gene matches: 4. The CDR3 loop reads CASSPGQGARGYTF. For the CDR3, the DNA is TGTGCCAGCTCACCGGGACAGGGGGCGCGAGGCTACACCTTC.

The CDR3 DNA sequence: TGTGCCAGCAGCCAAGACGGGGTTTATAGCAATCAGCCCCAGCATTTT. Translating gives CASSQDGVYSNQPQHF. The chain employs TRBV4-2 and TRBJ1-5; unclear D gene. Germline CDR1 and CDR2: LGHNA and YNFKEQ. This CDR3 comprises 16 residues. V lost 0 bases to trimming and J lost 0 bases, with 9 bases between them.

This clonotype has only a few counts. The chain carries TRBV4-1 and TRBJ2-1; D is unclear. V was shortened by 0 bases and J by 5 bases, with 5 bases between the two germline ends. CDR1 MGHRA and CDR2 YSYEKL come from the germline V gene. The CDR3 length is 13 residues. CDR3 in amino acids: CASSQDTDNEQFF. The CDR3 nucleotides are TGCGCCAGCAGCCAAGATACGGACAATGAGCAGTTCTTC.

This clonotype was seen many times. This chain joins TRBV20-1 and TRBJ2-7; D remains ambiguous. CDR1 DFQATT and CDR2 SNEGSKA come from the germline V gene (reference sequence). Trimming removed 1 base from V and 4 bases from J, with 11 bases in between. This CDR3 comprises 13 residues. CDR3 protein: CSARAHSSYEQYV. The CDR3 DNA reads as TGCAGTGCTAGAGCGCACTCCAGTTACGAGCAGTACGTC.

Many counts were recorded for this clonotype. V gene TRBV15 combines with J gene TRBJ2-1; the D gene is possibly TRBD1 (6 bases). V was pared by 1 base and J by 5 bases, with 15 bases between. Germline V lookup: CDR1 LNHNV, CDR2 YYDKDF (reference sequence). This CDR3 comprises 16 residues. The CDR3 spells CATSRASRGSDNEQFF. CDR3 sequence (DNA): TGTGCCACCAGCAGAGCGAGCAGGGGAAGCGACAATGAGCAGTTCTTC.

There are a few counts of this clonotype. CDR3 sequence reads: CASSYYPTSGEEQFF. CDR3 nucleotide sequence: TGCGCCAGCAGCTACTACCCGACTAGCGGGGAGGAGCAGTTCTTC. The V call is TRBV5-1, the J call TRBJ2-1, with TRBD2 matching 11 bases. The germline V gene encodes CDR1 SGHRS and CDR2 YFSETQ. The CDR3 runs 15 residues. V shed 3 bases and J 10 bases; nucleotides not matched to a gene: 9. Supplemented by reference TRBV5-1 and TRBJ2-1, the full variable domain reads KAGVTQTPRYLIKTRGQQVTLSCSPISGHRSVSWYQQTPGQGLQFLFEYFSETQRNKGNFPGRFSGRQFSNSRSEMNVSTLELGDSALYLCASSYYPTSGEEQFFGPGTRLTVL.

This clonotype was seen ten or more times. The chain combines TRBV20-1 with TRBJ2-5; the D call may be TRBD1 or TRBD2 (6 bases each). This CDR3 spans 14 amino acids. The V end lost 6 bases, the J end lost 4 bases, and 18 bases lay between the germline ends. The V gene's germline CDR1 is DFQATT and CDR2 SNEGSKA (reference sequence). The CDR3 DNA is TGCAGTGCCTTAAGGGGGGAGTTCGGAGAGACCCAGTACTTC. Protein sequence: CSALRGEFGETQYF.

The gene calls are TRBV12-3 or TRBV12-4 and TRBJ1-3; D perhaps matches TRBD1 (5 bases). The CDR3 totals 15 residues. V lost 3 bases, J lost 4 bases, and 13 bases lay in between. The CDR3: CASSLRQGAGNTIYF. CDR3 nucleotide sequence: TGTGCCAGCAGTTTGCGGCAGGGTGCCGGAAACACCATATATTTT.

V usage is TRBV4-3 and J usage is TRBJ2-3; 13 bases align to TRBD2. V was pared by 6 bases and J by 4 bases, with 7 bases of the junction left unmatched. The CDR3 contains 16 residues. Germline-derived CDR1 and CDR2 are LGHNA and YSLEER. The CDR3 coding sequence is TGCGCCAGCAGAGCAACTAGCGGGAGGGCCTCAGATACGCAGTATTTT. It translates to CASRATSGRASDTQYF.

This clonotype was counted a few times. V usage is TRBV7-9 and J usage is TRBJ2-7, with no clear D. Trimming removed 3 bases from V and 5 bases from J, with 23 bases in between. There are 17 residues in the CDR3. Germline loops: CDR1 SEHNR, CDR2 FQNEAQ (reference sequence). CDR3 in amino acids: CASSFSTTAFNLDEQYV. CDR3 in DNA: TGTGCCAGCAGCTTCTCTACCACAGCATTTAATCTCGACGAGCAGTACGTC.

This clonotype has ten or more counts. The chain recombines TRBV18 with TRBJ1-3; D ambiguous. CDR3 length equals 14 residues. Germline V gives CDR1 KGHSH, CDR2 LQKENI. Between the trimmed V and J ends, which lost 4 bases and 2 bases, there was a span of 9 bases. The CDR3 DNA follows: TGTGCCAGCTCACTTTCGGATCCTGGAAACACCATATATTTT. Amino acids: CASSLSDPGNTIYF.

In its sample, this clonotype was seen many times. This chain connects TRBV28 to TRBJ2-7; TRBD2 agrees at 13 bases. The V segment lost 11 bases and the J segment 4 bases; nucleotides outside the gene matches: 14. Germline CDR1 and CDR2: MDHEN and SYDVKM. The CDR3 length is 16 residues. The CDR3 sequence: CAVRLAGGLRGYEQYF. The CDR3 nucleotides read TGTGCCGTACGACTAGCGGGAGGACTCAGGGGTTACGAGCAGTACTTC. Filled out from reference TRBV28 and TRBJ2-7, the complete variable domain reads DVKVTQSSRYLVKRTGEKVFLECVQDMDHENMFWYRQDPGLGLRLIYFSYDVKMKEKGDIPEGYSVSREKKERFSLILESASTNQTSMYLCAVRLAGGLRGYEQYFGPGTRLTVT.